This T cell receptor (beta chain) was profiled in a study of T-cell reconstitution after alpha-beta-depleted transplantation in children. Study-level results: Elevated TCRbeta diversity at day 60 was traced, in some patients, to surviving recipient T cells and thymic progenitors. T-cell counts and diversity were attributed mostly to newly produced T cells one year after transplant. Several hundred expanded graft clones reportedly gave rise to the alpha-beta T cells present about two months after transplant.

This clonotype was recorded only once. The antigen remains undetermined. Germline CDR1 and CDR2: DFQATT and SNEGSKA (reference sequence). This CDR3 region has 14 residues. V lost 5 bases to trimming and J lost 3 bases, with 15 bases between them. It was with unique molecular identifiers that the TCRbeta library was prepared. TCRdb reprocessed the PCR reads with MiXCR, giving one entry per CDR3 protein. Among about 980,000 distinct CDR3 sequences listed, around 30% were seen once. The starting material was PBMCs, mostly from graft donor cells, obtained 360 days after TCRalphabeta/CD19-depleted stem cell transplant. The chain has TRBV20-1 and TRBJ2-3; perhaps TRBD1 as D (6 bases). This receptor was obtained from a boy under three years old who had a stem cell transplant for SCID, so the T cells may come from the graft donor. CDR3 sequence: CSAPNRVGTDTQYF. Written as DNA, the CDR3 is TGCAGTGCTCCGAACAGGGTTGGGACAGATACGCAGTATTTT.